Each of the 32 T cell receptor beta chains below was sequenced from the same sample in a study of T-cell reconstitution after alpha-beta-depleted transplantation in children. It was with unique molecular identifiers that the TCRbeta library was prepared. TCRdb analysed the PCR reads with MiXCR anew, one entry per CDR3 protein. The table shows some 220,000 distinct CDR3 sequences, with roughly a tenth occurring only once. Source: PBMCs, taken before TCRalphabeta/CD19-depleted stem cell transplant. The receptors were sampled from a child under two years old with acute myeloid leukemia, due to receive a stem cell transplant.

This clonotype was recorded at least ten times. The rearrangement links TRBV6-1 to TRBJ2-7, with TRBD2 identical over 7 bases. Germline assignment: CDR1 MNHNS and CDR2 SASEGT. The CDR3 extends over 15 amino acids. Germline trimming cut 7 bases from V and 0 bases from J; bases unmatched to any gene: 9. The CDR3 sequence: CASTRKRGVSYEQYF. CDR3 bases: TGTGCCAGCACCCGGAAGCGGGGAGTCTCCTACGAGCAGTACTTC.

The chain is built from TRBV7-8 and TRBJ2-5, with a weak D call TRBD1 (5 bases). The CDR3 totals 13 residues. Germline-derived CDR1 and CDR2 are SGHVS and FQNEAQ. Trimming took 5 bases from V and 4 from J, leaving 11 bases between them. DNA for the CDR3: TGTGCCAGCAGCCGTTTACAGGTAGAGACCCAGTACTTC. As protein: CASSRLQVETQYF.

This clonotype was seen many times. The J gene is TRBJ2-7, the V gene TRBV28, with D perhaps matching TRBD1 (6 bases). The CDR3 is 13 amino acids. Trimming cost V 4 bases and J 3 bases, with 10 bases left between them. Germline V CDR1 and CDR2: MDHEN, SYDVKM. Here the CDR3 DNA reads TGTGCCAGCAGTTCTGGACAGAGCTACGAGCAGTACTTC. Translated, it gives CASSSGQSYEQYF.

This clonotype has ten or more counts. V and J are TRBV20-1 and TRBJ2-2; D unclear. CDR1 and CDR2 from the germline V gene are DFQATT and SNEGSKA (reference sequence). The CDR3 is 16 residues long. The V and J ends lost 0 bases and 4 bases respectively, with 15 bases between them. CDR3 region: CSARDEKRQATGELFF. The CDR3 nucleotides are TGCAGTGCTAGAGATGAGAAGCGCCAGGCCACCGGGGAGCTGTTTTTT.

This clonotype was seen repeatedly, ten times or more. The rearrangement uses TRBV28 and TRBJ1-4; perhaps TRBD1 as D (5 bases). Per germline, CDR1 MDHEN and CDR2 SYDVKM. The CDR3 spans 14 residues. V was cut by 6 bases and J by 8 bases, with 16 bases left in between. CDR3 residues: CASSLRGALEKLFF. The CDR3 DNA sequence: TGTGCCAGCAGCCTACGGGGCGCCCTCGAAAAACTGTTTTTT.

This clonotype was counted ten times or more. The chain has TRBV7-9 and TRBJ1-3; possibly TRBD1 for D (6 bases). Looked up from germline, CDR1 is SEHNR and CDR2 is FQNEAQ (reference sequence). The CDR3 runs to 17 residues. The V end was cut by 5 bases, the J end by 0 bases, with 17 bases between. CDR3 DNA: TGTGCCAGCAGCGCGAGGACAGCCATTAACTCTGGAAACACCATATATTTT. Protein product: CASSARTAINSGNTIYF.

This clonotype was seen a handful of times. The V gene is TRBV6-2 or TRBV6-3, the J gene TRBJ2-3; the D gene is possibly TRBD2 (6 bases). Trimming removed 5 bases at V and 3 bases at J, with 18 bases between. This CDR3 is 16 amino acids long. Germline CDR1 is MNHEY and CDR2 is SVGEGT. CDR3 amino acids: CASSPQGPAGTDTQYF. CDR3 DNA sequence: TGTGCCAGCAGTCCCCAGGGTCCCGCGGGAACAGATACGCAGTATTTT.

This clonotype was recorded at least ten times. The J gene is TRBJ2-2, the V gene TRBV7-6; 8 bases are a match to TRBD2. This CDR3 has 16 residues. V shed 7 bases, J shed 3 bases, and the junction held 10 bases outside the gene matches. Looked up from germline, CDR1 is SGHVS and CDR2 is FNYEAQ. CDR3 residues: CASKGTGGVDTGELFF. The CDR3 DNA sequence: TGTGCCAGCAAGGGGACGGGAGGGGTCGACACCGGGGAGCTGTTTTTT. Together with reference TRBV7-6 and TRBJ2-2, the CDR3 gives the full variable domain: GAGVSQSPRYKVTKRGQDVALRCDPISGHVSLYWYRQALGQGPEFLTYFNYEAQQDKSGLPNDRFSAERPEGSISTLTIQRTEQRDSAMYRCASKGTGGVDTGELFFGEGSRLTVL.

The chain joins TRBV29-1 to TRBJ1-2; D is ambiguous. The germline gives CDR1 SQVTM, CDR2 ANQGSEA. The V and J ends lost 7 bases and 4 bases respectively, with 22 bases between them. The CDR3 spans 15 residues. Here the CDR3 DNA reads TGCAGCGCCACCCGGGGTGCAGGCGCCTTCTATGGCTACACCTTC. Protein product: CSATRGAGAFYGYTF.

This clonotype occurred many times. This chain connects TRBV2 to TRBJ2-2; D is unclear. Trimming pared 1 base from V and 0 bases from J, leaving 6 bases between. The germline gives CDR1 SNHLY, CDR2 FYNNEI. The CDR3 sequence is 15 residues long. CDR3 residues: CASSEDGANTGELFF. CDR3 DNA: TGTGCCAGCAGTGAAGACGGTGCGAACACCGGGGAGCTGTTTTTT.

This clonotype occurred many times. The rearrangement uses TRBV20-1 and TRBJ2-7, with D maybe TRBD1 (5 bases). The CDR3 is made up of 11 amino acids. V dropped 6 bases and J dropped 4 bases, with 10 bases sitting between them. Per the germline V gene, CDR1 is DFQATT and CDR2 is SNEGSKA (reference sequence). The CDR3 nucleotides read TGCAGTGCCATACAGGTTTACGAGCAGTACTTC. Its protein product is CSAIQVYEQYF.

This chain links TRBV27 with TRBJ2-3; D gene unclear. CDR3 size: 12 residues. Per the germline V gene, CDR1 is MNHEY and CDR2 is SMNVEV (reference sequence). The V end lost 5 bases, the J end lost 4 bases, and 7 bases lay between the germline ends. CDR3: CASSISADTQYF. The CDR3 coding sequence is TGTGCCAGCAGTATCAGTGCAGATACGCAGTATTTT.

This clonotype was seen only a few times. The CDR3 DNA reads as TGTGCCAGCAGCCAGCAGGGACTAGCGGGCCGCTACAATGAGCAGTTCTTC. Encoded protein: CASSQQGLAGRYNEQFF. The V gene is TRBV3-1, the J gene TRBJ2-1; the match to TRBD2 covers 12 bases. The CDR3 is 17 residues long. V dropped 3 bases and J dropped 3; count of bases not matched to a gene: 6. The germline gives CDR1 LGHDT, CDR2 YNNKEL (reference sequence).

At least ten counts were recorded for this clonotype. The J gene is TRBJ2-6, the V gene TRBV10-3; D not certain. The CDR3 covers 14 residues. CDR1 is ENHRY and CDR2 is SYGVKD in the germline V gene. Trimming took 4 bases from V and 2 from J, leaving 6 bases between them. CDR3 in amino acids: CAISAPTGANVLTF. The CDR3 DNA sequence: TGTGCCATCAGTGCACCTACTGGGGCCAACGTCCTGACTTTC.

For this clonotype: Its ends do not fully match the called genes, so a read error is possible. The chain recombines TRBV7-2 with TRBJ2-1, with 10 bases matching TRBD2. The CDR3 spans 16 residues. Germline V gene sequence: CDR1 SGHTA, CDR2 FQGNSA. DNA of the CDR3: TGTGCTAGCAGCTCGCCCTCTAGCGGGGGCTCAAATGAGCAGTTCTTC. It encodes CASSSPSSGGSNEQFF.

This clonotype was counted ten times or more. The chain uses TRBV10-3 and TRBJ2-1, with 9 bases aligning to TRBD2. The CDR3 has 14 amino acids. Germline V gene data show CDR1 as ENHRY and CDR2 as SYGVKD. V shed 7 bases and J 8 bases; nucleotides not matched to a gene: 9. Here the CDR3 DNA reads TGTGCCATCAAGCTAGCGGGACCTACGGATGAGCAGTTCTTC. Translated: CAIKLAGPTDEQFF.

There are many counts of this clonotype. The chain joins TRBV18 to TRBJ1-5, with D uncertain. The CDR3 is 17 residues long. CDR1 and CDR2 from the germline V gene are KGHSH and LQKENI. V lost 1 base and J lost 7, with 20 bases in between. CDR3 bases: TGTGCCAGCTCACCACGTTCCCTTGTCCGGGGTAGCCAGCCCCAGCATTTT. Amino acid sequence: CASSPRSLVRGSQPQHF.

The sample holds many counts of this clonotype. This sequence joins TRBV27 and TRBJ1-2; 10 nucleotides agree with TRBD1. V lost 5 bases and J lost 8; bases outside the gene matches: 5. The CDR3 has 13 amino acids. Germline loops: CDR1 MNHEY, CDR2 SMNVEV (reference sequence). The CDR3 sequence: CASSPDRGRGYTF. DNA for the CDR3: TGTGCCAGCAGTCCCGACAGGGGGCGAGGCTACACCTTC.

The chain is built from TRBV5-1 and TRBJ2-5, with 7 nucleotides matching TRBD1. V was clipped by 2 bases and J by 2 bases; unmatched bases: 6. Germline V gene sequence: CDR1 SGHRS, CDR2 YFSETQ. The CDR3 has 15 residues. Written as DNA, the CDR3 is TGCGCCAGCAGCTTAACCGGGACAGTGCAAGAGACCCAGTACTTC. Its protein is CASSLTGTVQETQYF. The full variable domain, its missing parts supplied by reference TRBV5-1 and TRBJ2-5, is KAGVTQTPRYLIKTRGQQVTLSCSPISGHRSVSWYQQTPGQGLQFLFEYFSETQRNKGNFPGRFSGRQFSNSRSEMNVSTLELGDSALYLCASSLTGTVQETQYFGPGTRLLVL.

This clonotype was seen more than once but under ten times. The V gene is TRBV20-1, the J gene TRBJ2-1; TRBD2 aligns across 14 bases. The CDR3 sequence is 17 residues long. V shed 6 bases, J shed 0 bases, and the junction held 7 bases outside the gene matches. Germline CDR1 DFQATT, CDR2 SNEGSKA (reference sequence). The CDR3 sequence: CSALGTSGGPSYNEQFF. The CDR3, as DNA: TGCAGTGCCCTTGGGACTAGCGGGGGTCCCTCCTACAATGAGCAGTTCTTC.

This clonotype was counted ten times or more. This chain uses TRBV5-1 with TRBJ2-7; 8 bases line up with TRBD1. The CDR3 is 14 amino acids. Germline CDR1 is SGHRS and CDR2 is YFSETQ. V shed 7 bases, J shed 0 bases, and the junction held 6 bases outside the gene matches. Here the CDR3 DNA reads TGCGCCAGCGGTAAGGACAGGGTCTCCTACGAGCAGTACTTC. Its protein is CASGKDRVSYEQYF.

This clonotype showed up many times. The rearrangement uses TRBV9 and TRBJ2-3; no clear D. V was shortened by 6 bases and J by 0 bases, with 8 bases between the two germline ends. The CDR3 is 13 amino acids. Germline loops: CDR1 SGDLS, CDR2 YYNGEE. The CDR3 DNA is TGTGCCAGCAACGGGCCTAGCACAGATACGCAGTATTTT. Its translation is CASNGPSTDTQYF. The full variable domain, with the rest looked up from reference TRBV9 and TRBJ2-3, is DSGVTQTPKHLITATGQRVTLRCSPRSGDLSVYWYQQSLDQGLQFLIQYYNGEERAKGNILERFSAQQFPDLHSELNLSSLELGDSALYFCASNGPSTDTQYFGPGTRLTVL.

As concerns this clonotype: This may be a read error, as it is one base from a much larger clone. V and J are TRBV6-5 and TRBJ2-2; 7 nucleotides match TRBD2. CDR3 length equals 15 residues. The germline V gene encodes CDR1 MNHEY and CDR2 SVGAGI. CDR3 in amino acids: CASSYSISGTGELLF. CDR3 DNA sequence: TGTGCCAGCAGTTACTCGATAAGCGGGACCGGGGAGCTGCTTTTT.

This clonotype was counted ten times or more. The rearrangement links TRBV6-5 to TRBJ2-1; a weak D match, TRBD1 (6 bases). The germline V and J ends were trimmed by 0 bases and 1 base, with 16 bases remaining between them. The length of the CDR3 is 18 residues. CDR1 and CDR2 from the germline V gene are MNHEY and SVGAGI. CDR3 DNA sequence: TGTGCCAGCAGTTACTCGAGCAGTGGTCAGGGGTCCTACAATGAGCAGTTCTTC. Its protein product is CASSYSSSGQGSYNEQFF.

In its sample, this clonotype was seen many times. The rearrangement links TRBV11-3 to TRBJ1-6, with D possibly TRBD1 on 5 matching bases. Trimming left V 5 bases short and J 10 bases short, with 12 bases between. The CDR3 covers 13 residues. Germline CDR1 reads SGHNT; CDR2 reads YENEEA. Here the CDR3 DNA reads TGTGCCAGCAGCCGGTCAGGACAATCACCCCTCCACTTT. Translation gives CASSRSGQSPLHF.

In its sample, this clonotype was seen many times. The chain's CDR3 is CSVDRTTGPGDTQYF. CDR3 DNA: TGCAGCGTTGACCGCACTACAGGGCCGGGGGATACGCAGTATTTT. V is TRBV29-1 and J is TRBJ2-3; D is perhaps TRBD1 (6 bases). Germline CDR1 is SQVTM and CDR2 is ANQGSEA. This CDR3 comprises 15 residues. V was pared by 3 bases and J by 6 bases, with 19 bases between.

In this sample, this clonotype turned up a few times. The gene calls are TRBV19 and TRBJ1-1; no clear D gene. Trimming stripped 5 bases from V and 3 bases from J, with 16 bases between. Germline V gene lookup returns CDR1 LNHDA and CDR2 SQIVND (reference sequence). The CDR3 has 15 amino acids. CDR3 residues: CASSPRGWADTEAFF. The DNA for the CDR3 is TGTGCCAGTAGTCCACGTGGGTGGGCGGACACTGAAGCTTTCTTT.

This clonotype was counted many times. V gene TRBV12-3 or TRBV12-4 combines with J gene TRBJ1-6; a weak D match, TRBD1 (5 bases). Trimming removed 5 bases at V and 10 bases at J, with 15 bases between. The CDR3 contains 14 residues. CDR3 DNA: TGTGCCAGCAGTCCTAGCACTAAGGGGTCACCCCTCCACTTT. This gives the protein CASSPSTKGSPLHF.

This clonotype was found many times. The gene calls are TRBV20-1 and TRBJ1-4; D call uncertain. V was pared by 1 base and J by 0 bases, with 3 bases between. Looked up from germline, CDR1 is DFQATT and CDR2 is SNEGSKA (reference sequence). The CDR3 loop spans 13 amino acids. CDR3: CSARATTNEKLFF. As DNA, the CDR3 is TGCAGTGCTAGAGCAACAACTAATGAAAAACTGTTTTTT.

This clonotype was recorded at least ten times. V is TRBV29-1 and J is TRBJ2-3; D not certain. Germline V gene data show CDR1 as SQVTM and CDR2 as ANQGSEA. V was pared by 3 bases and J by 3 bases, with 4 bases between. CDR3 size: 11 residues. The DNA of the CDR3 is TGCAGCGTTGACCGTACAGATACGCAGTATTTT. It specifies CSVDRTDTQYF.

This clonotype was seen many times. The chain employs TRBV5-1 and TRBJ2-7; D not certain. The CDR3 spans 11 residues. V lost 4 bases to trimming and J lost 3 bases, with 5 bases between them. CDR1 and CDR2 from the germline V gene are SGHRS and YFSETQ. In DNA form, the CDR3 reads TGCGCCAGCAGCCACAACTACGAGCAGTACTTC. It encodes CASSHNYEQYF. Full variable domain (remainder filled in from reference TRBV5-1 and TRBJ2-7): KAGVTQTPRYLIKTRGQQVTLSCSPISGHRSVSWYQQTPGQGLQFLFEYFSETQRNKGNFPGRFSGRQFSNSRSEMNVSTLELGDSALYLCASSHNYEQYFGPGTRLTVT.

This clonotype was counted only a few times. The V call is TRBV9, the J call TRBJ1-1, with TRBD1 matching over 9 bases. There are 15 residues in the CDR3. In germline, CDR1 is SGDLS, CDR2 YYNGEE. With V trimmed by 4 bases and J by 4 bases, 8 bases remained unmatched. CDR3 protein: CASSYAGQGFTEAFF. The CDR3 nucleotides read TGTGCCAGCAGCTATGCTGGACAGGGGTTCACTGAAGCTTTCTTT.